This TCR beta chain was observed in a study of cytomegalovirus exposure and HLA in healthy donors. Study in general: There were roughly 120 million unique TCR beta sequences, drawn from approximately 180 million T cells, in an earlier analysis.

PCR primers comprised 60 Vbeta and 13 Jbeta primers. TCRdb keeps only in-frame clones here, not all; method: immunoSEQ multiplex PCR. This sample's clone table lists about 33,000 clones. Per germline, CDR1 LGHNA and CDR2 YSLEER. This CDR3 is 19 amino acids long. V dropped 1 base and J dropped 0 bases, with 22 bases sitting between them. General observations from the study: Among the most significant clusters, several appeared linked to common viral pathogens in a later analysis. At a 0.05 false discovery rate, a later analysis found 15,000 to 20,000 TCR beta sequences to be associated with HLA alleles. In a later analysis, a missense DCLRE1C variant was linked to TCR beta V- and J-gene trimming.

As to this clone: As yet, its antigen is unknown.

The receptor was isolated from a man between 35 and 55 years old in good health and CMV-seronegative. Sequenced material: PBMCs. The chain recombines TRBV4-3 with TRBJ2-7; D perhaps matches TRBD2 (6 bases). CDR3 sequence: CASSQGITWREEASYEQYF. As DNA, the CDR3 is TGCGCCAGCAGCCAAGGGATCACGTGGAGGGAGGAAGCCTCCTACGAGCAGTACTTC.